Below, 14 T cell receptor beta chains from the same sample are listed, as sequenced in a study of T cells in Graves' hyperthyroidism and ophthalmopathy. Researchers amplified the TCR beta CDR3 regions from RNA transcripts. The HTBI primer set served for first-round RT-PCR of the TCR CDR3. Each CDR3 protein is one row after TCRdb ran MiXCR on the multiplex PCR reads. The repertoire holds approximately 410,000 distinct CDR3 sequences, with about 13% as singletons. The specimen sequenced was blood. Source of these receptors: a woman aged 18 to 35 with Graves' hyperthyroidism.

This clonotype was picked up many times. The chain has TRBV29-1 and TRBJ1-2; weak D call: TRBD1 (6 bases). Germline values: CDR1 SQVTM, CDR2 ANQGSEA. The CDR3 totals 11 residues. The V end lost 7 bases, the J end lost 2 bases, and 8 bases lay between the germline ends. CDR3 protein: CSAGENYGYTF. Here the CDR3 DNA reads TGCAGCGCAGGGGAAAACTATGGCTACACCTTC.

The V and J genes are TRBV18 and TRBJ2-2; TRBD1 matches at 7 bases. V shed 6 bases and J 6 bases; nucleotides not matched to a gene: 7. Germline V gene sequence: CDR1 KGHSH, CDR2 LQKENI. The CDR3 runs to 14 residues. For the CDR3, the DNA is TGTGCCAGCTCGCGAGACAGGGCTTCCGGGGAGCTGTTTTTT. The encoded protein is CASSRDRASGELFF.

This chain links TRBV19 with TRBJ2-7; perhaps TRBD2 as D (6 bases). The CDR3 length is 14 residues. Trimming removed 3 bases from V and 1 base from J, with 10 bases in between. Germline lookup yields CDR1 LNHDA and CDR2 SQIVND (reference sequence). DNA of the CDR3: TGTGCCAGTAGTATGTCCCGGGAGTCCTACGAGCAGTACTTC. Protein product: CASSMSRESYEQYF.

This clonotype was recorded many times. The genes are TRBV7-3 and TRBJ2-3; D gene unclear. Germline CDR1 is SGHTA and CDR2 is FQGTGA. V was pared by 5 bases and J by 1 base, with 13 bases between. The CDR3 loop spans 15 amino acids. CDR3 nucleotide sequence: TGTGCCAGCAGCATATCCGGACGCCGCACAGATACGCAGTATTTT. Translating it yields CASSISGRRTDTQYF.

At least ten counts were recorded for this clonotype. The chain is built from TRBV12-3 or TRBV12-4 and TRBJ2-1, with 9 bases identical to TRBD2. After removal of 1 base from V and 0 bases from J, the junction contained 4 bases not matched to a gene. This CDR3 has 17 amino acids. The CDR3 protein is CASSLDAGGSSYNEQFF. CDR3 nucleotides: TGTGCCAGCAGTTTAGATGCGGGAGGGAGCTCCTACAATGAGCAGTTCTTC.

Only a few counts were recorded for this clonotype. This rearrangement joins TRBV7-9 to TRBJ2-5, with D uncertain. V was shortened by 5 bases and J by 7 bases, with 14 bases between the two germline ends. This CDR3 is built from 13 residues. Germline CDR1 is SEHNR and CDR2 is FQNEAQ (reference sequence). CDR3 bases: TGTGCCAGCAGCCCCAGTACCCGAGGGACCCAGTACTTC. It encodes CASSPSTRGTQYF.

The V and J genes are TRBV6-2 or TRBV6-3 and TRBJ1-5, with 8 nucleotides matching TRBD1. The CDR3 runs to 16 residues. Germline V gene lookup returns CDR1 MNHEY and CDR2 SVGEGT. V dropped 6 bases and J dropped 1; count of bases not matched to a gene: 8. The CDR3 here is CASRDRAGFSNQPQHF. As DNA, the CDR3 is TGTGCCAGCAGGGACAGGGCCGGGTTCAGCAATCAGCCCCAGCATTTT.

There are a few counts of this clonotype. J is TRBJ2-1 and V is TRBV7-2; 11 bases line up with TRBD2. The V gene's germline CDR1 is SGHTA and CDR2 FQGNSA. The length of the CDR3 is 17 residues. The V segment lost 2 bases and the J segment 10 bases; nucleotides outside the gene matches: 13. CDR3: CASSLRTSLAGGPEQFF. As DNA, the CDR3 is TGTGCCAGCAGCTTACGAACTTCCCTAGCGGGAGGCCCCGAGCAGTTCTTC.

Ten or more counts support this clonotype. The genes are TRBV11-2 and TRBJ2-5; TRBD2 agrees at 8 bases. The CDR3 sequence is 15 residues long. CDR1 and CDR2 from the germline V gene are SGHAT and FQNNGV. V was pared by 1 base and J by 2 bases, with 3 bases of the junction left unmatched. The CDR3 nucleotides read TGTGCCAGCAGCTTAGGTGGGACTAGACAAGAGACCCAGTACTTC. Amino acid sequence: CASSLGGTRQETQYF.

Ten or more counts support this clonotype. The chain links TRBV12-3 or TRBV12-4 to TRBJ2-6, with D unresolved. This CDR3 is 15 amino acids long. V was shortened by 4 bases and J by 0 bases, with 7 bases between the two germline ends. The CDR3 here is CASSSSRSGANVLTF. The DNA of the CDR3 is TGTGCCAGCAGTTCATCCCGCTCTGGGGCCAACGTCCTGACTTTC.

This clonotype was observed at least ten times. The J gene is TRBJ2-5, the V gene TRBV10-3; D gene unclear. The germline V gene encodes CDR1 ENHRY and CDR2 SYGVKD. The length of the CDR3 is 11 residues. The V and J ends lost 3 bases and 4 bases respectively, with 3 bases between them. CDR3 in amino acids: CAISDLETQYF. The DNA for the CDR3 is TGTGCCATCAGTGACTTAGAGACCCAGTACTTC.

This clonotype came up a few times. With a much larger clone just one base away, this may be a read error. V usage is TRBV4-2 and J usage is TRBJ2-5; a weak D match, TRBD2 (7 bases). The CDR3 runs 14 residues. Trimming left V 6 bases short and J 2 bases short, with 13 bases between. CDR1 is LGHNA and CDR2 is YNFKEQ in the germline V gene. CDR3 in amino acids: CASRGGGGQETQYF. DNA of the CDR3: TGTGCCAGCAGGGGGGGGGGCGGACAAGAGACCCAGTACTTC.

V usage is TRBV7-8 and J usage is TRBJ1-6, with 7 bases aligning to TRBD1. This CDR3 has 13 amino acids. The V gene's germline CDR1 is SGHVS and CDR2 FQNEAQ. Trimming at V came to 6 bases and at J to 10 bases, leaving 6 bases not matched to a gene. The chain's CDR3 is CASRDRDSSPLHF. CDR3 sequence (DNA): TGTGCCAGCAGAGACCGGGACAGCTCACCCCTCCACTTT.

In its sample, this clonotype was seen many times. The chain is built from TRBV27 and TRBJ2-1, with D possibly TRBD2 on 6 matching bases. V was shortened by 1 base and J by 8 bases, with 12 bases between the two germline ends. This CDR3 spans 14 amino acids. Germline V gene sequence: CDR1 MNHEY, CDR2 SMNVEV (reference sequence). CDR3 sequence (DNA): TGTGCCAGCAGTTTATACGGGAGTACCGATGAGCAGTTCTTC. Its protein product is CASSLYGSTDEQFF.